A selection of T cell receptor beta chains follows, all from one sample in a study of PD-1 blockade in classical Hodgkin lymphoma. Data came from immunoSEQ multiplex PCR; TCRdb stores just in-frame clones and leaves some out. The table records around 65,000 clones, nearly 90% of them present only once. Sequencing was performed on peripheral blood mononuclear cells (PBMCs), taken before the fourth cycle of nivolumab. The receptors originated from a human donor with classical Hodgkin lymphoma. CDR3s include the opening cysteine and the closing phenylalanine or tryptophan. The order of the fields is D gene, J gene, clone size, V gene, CDR3 DNA, CDR3 protein. The D gene is left open where the match is weak. Size is omitted from some rows. Given values are once, few, many or a class for expanded clones.

NA TRBJ2-7 NA TRBV5-1 TGCGCCAGCTCGGTGGACGGACCCTACGAGCAGTACTTC CASSVDGPYEQYF
NA TRBJ1-5 NA TRBV19 TGTGCCAGTAGTGTTCTATATAGCAATCAGCCCCAGCATTTT CASSVLYSNQPQHF
NA TRBJ2-3 NA TRBV18 TGTGCCAGCTCACCCCTAGGAGAATTCACAGATACGCAGTATTTT CASSPLGEFTDTQYF
NA TRBJ2-3 NA TRBV5-1 TGCGCCAGCAGCTTGCGGGCAGGCACAGATACGCAGTATTTT CASSLRAGTDTQYF
NA TRBJ2-5 NA TRBV18 TGTGCCAGCTCACGAGTGGGGGCCGAGAAAGAGACCCAGTACTTC CASSRVGAEKETQYF
TRBD2 TRBJ2-3 NA TRBV29-1 TGCAGCGTTGATCTCGGGGGGACCCCTAGCACAGATACGCAGTATTTT CSVDLGGTPSTDTQYF
NA TRBJ2-4 NA TRBV28 TGTGCCAGCAGTTTATCGGGAGGGGGCGCAGCCAAAAACATTCAGTACTTC CASSLSGGGAAKNIQYF
NA TRBJ2-7 NA TRBV5-5 TGTGCCAGCAGCTTGACCTACTCCTACGAGCAGTACTTC CASSLTYSYEQYF
NA TRBJ2-1 NA TRBV4-2 TGTGCCAGCAGCCAAGATACGGGGTCCAATGAGCAGTTCTTC CASSQDTGSNEQFF
TRBD1 TRBJ2-3 NA TRBV6-6 TGTGCCAGCAGCTTGGACAGGGGAGCAGATACGCAGTATTTT CASSLDRGADTQYF
NA TRBJ2-3 NA TRBV5-5 TGTGCCAGCAGCCCGGAGGGGACACGAAGCACAGATACGCAGTATTTT CASSPEGTRSTDTQYF
NA TRBJ1-2 NA TRBV6-6 TGTGCCAGCAGCCCCGAGGGTTCTCATGGCTACACCTTC CASSPEGSHGYTF
NA TRBJ2-2 NA TRBV4-1 TGCGCCAGCAGCCAAGATCGGGGAAACACCGGGGAGCTGTTTTTT CASSQDRGNTGELFF
NA TRBJ2-7 NA TRBV7-2 TGTGCCAGCAGCCCCGTGGCAGACCCAAGAACCTACGAGCAGTACTTC CASSPVADPRTYEQYF
NA TRBJ1-3 once TRBV11-2 TGTGCCAGCAGTACCCGTGTAGGGGCTGGAAACACCATATATTTT CASSTRVGAGNTIYF
TRBD2 TRBJ2-5 NA TRBV7-9 TGTGCCAGCAGCTCTAGCGGGGGAGAGACCCAGTACTTC CASSSSGGETQYF
NA TRBJ2-1 NA TRBV7-3 TGTGCCAGCAGCTTATACCCTTACTACAATGAGCAGTTCTTC CASSLYPYYNEQFF
NA TRBJ2-3 NA TRBV10-1 TGCGCCCACGAGGGGGGCGGGGAGACAGATACGCAGTATTTT CAHEGGGETDTQYF
NA TRBJ2-7 NA TRBV25-1 TGTGCCAGCCGCACCCCACTAGGTTTATACGAGCAGTACTTC CASRTPLGLYEQYF
NA TRBJ2-1 NA TRBV19 TGTGCCAGTCGTAGGGGAGGGGGGGATGAGCAGTTCTTC CASRRGGGDEQFF
NA TRBJ2-3 NA TRBV4-1 TGCGCCAGCAGCCAAGCCAGCGGGCAGCGCACAGATACGCAGTATTTT CASSQASGQRTDTQYF
NA TRBJ1-2 NA TRBV14 TGTGCCAGCAGCCAGGGTTTGGGTGGCTACACCTTC CASSQGLGGYTF
NA TRBJ2-7 NA TRBV5-1 TGCGCCAGCAGCTTGGGATGGCCTTACGAGCAGTACTTC CASSLGWPYEQYF
NA TRBJ2-3 NA TRBV25-1 TGTGCCAGCAGTGACCTAGACAGGATGGGACTCACAGATACGCAGTATTTT CASSDLDRMGLTDTQYF
TRBD1 TRBJ2-1 NA TRBV7-3 TGTGCCAGCAGCATCGACAGGGTTGTCCATGAGCAGTTCTTC CASSIDRVVHEQFF
NA TRBJ2-7 NA TRBV2 TGTGCCAGCAACAAGGTCATCAACTACGAGCAGTACTTC CASNKVINYEQYF
TRBD1 TRBJ2-7 NA TRBV18 TGTGCCAGCTCACCGAAGACAGGGATCTACGAGCAGTACTTC CASSPKTGIYEQYF
TRBD1 TRBJ1-5 NA TRBV7-8 TGTGCCAGCAGCTCAGGACAGGTTAAAAATCAGCCCCAGCATTTT CASSSGQVKNQPQHF
NA TRBJ1-2 NA TRBV7-9 TGTGCCAGCAGCCTCTCGACTACCGGACAAGCGGGTGGCTACACCTTC CASSLSTTGQAGGYTF
NA TRBJ2-1 once TRBV5-6 TGTGCCAGCAGCTGGGGACTTGAGCGCTACGAGCAGTTCTTC CASSWGLERYEQFF
NA TRBJ2-5 NA TRBV9 TGTGCCAGCAGCCCCCGTGTGAAAGAGACCCAGTACTTC CASSPRVKETQYF
NA TRBJ1-1 NA TRBV6-5 TGTGCCAGCAGCCGCGGACACGCGAACACTGAAGCTTTCTTT CASSRGHANTEAFF
NA TRBJ2-1 NA TRBV5-6 TGTGCCAGCATGGGGAGTGAGCAGTTCTTC CASMGSEQFF
NA TRBJ1-2 NA TRBV19 TGTGCCAGTATGGGGGGCCTACAGGACAGTTATAACTATGGCTACACCTTC CASMGGLQDSYNYGYTF
NA TRBJ2-1 NA TRBV11-2 TGTGCCAGCAGCGCAGGGATTGACAATGAGCAGTTCTTC CASSAGIDNEQFF
TRBD2 TRBJ2-1 NA TRBV5-1 TGCGCCAGCAGCTTGGCCGGTGCGGGGGACTACGGCAATGAGCAGTTCTTC CASSLAGAGDYGNEQFF
TRBD2 TRBJ2-2 NA TRBV5-1 TGCGCCAGCAGTTCCGGACTAGGGGCCACCGGGGAGCTGTTTTTT CASSSGLGATGELFF
NA TRBJ2-7 NA TRBV27 TGTGCCAGCAGTTTAAGCAGGGGTAGAGCCTACGAGCAGTACTTC CASSLSRGRAYEQYF
NA TRBJ1-2 NA TRBV28 TGTGCCAGCAGTTCCCCAGGGACATCTAACTATGGCTACACCTTC CASSSPGTSNYGYTF
TRBD1 TRBJ1-1 NA TRBV5-1 TGCGCCAGCAGCTTGGGGATCGGGGGACAGGGGAGCACTGAAGCTTTCTTT CASSLGIGGQGSTEAFF
TRBD2 TRBJ2-5 NA TRBV7-8 TGTGCCAGCAGCGCAAAGGGCGGGGGGGCCCCAGAGACCCAGTACTTC CASSAKGGGAPETQYF
TRBD1 TRBJ1-1 NA TRBV10-3 TGTGCCATCAGCCGACCGCCCGGACAGGGTTGGTCTACTGAAGCTTTCTTT CAISRPPGQGWSTEAFF
TRBD1 TRBJ1-2 NA TRBV23-1 TGCGCCAGCAGTCAATGGGGGACAGGGTACTATGGCTACACCTTC CASSQWGTGYYGYTF
NA TRBJ1-3 NA TRBV7-8 TGTGCCAGCAGCGTAATGGACAGCCATGGAAACACCATATATTTT CASSVMDSHGNTIYF
NA TRBJ2-7 NA TRBV28 TGTGCCGGTTCGAAGGCAGGTTCGCTCCACGAGCAGTACTTC CAGSKAGSLHEQYF